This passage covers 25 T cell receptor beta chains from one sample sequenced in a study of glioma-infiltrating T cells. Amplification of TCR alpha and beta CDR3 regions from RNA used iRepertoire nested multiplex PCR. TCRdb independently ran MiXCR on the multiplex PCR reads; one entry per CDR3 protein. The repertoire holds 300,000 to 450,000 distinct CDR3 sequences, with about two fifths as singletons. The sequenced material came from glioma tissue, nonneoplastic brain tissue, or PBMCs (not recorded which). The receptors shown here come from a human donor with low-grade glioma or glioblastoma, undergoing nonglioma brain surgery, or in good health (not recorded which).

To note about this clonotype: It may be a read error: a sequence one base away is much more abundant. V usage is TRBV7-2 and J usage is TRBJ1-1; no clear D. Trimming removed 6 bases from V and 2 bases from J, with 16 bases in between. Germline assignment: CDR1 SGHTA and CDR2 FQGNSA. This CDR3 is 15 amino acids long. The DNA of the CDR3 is TGTGCCAGCAGTCCATGCAGGTGGCATAACACTGAAGCTTTCTTT. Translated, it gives CASSPCRWHNTEAFF. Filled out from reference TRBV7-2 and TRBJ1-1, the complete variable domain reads GAGVSQSPSNKVTEKGKDVELRCDPISGHTALYWYRQSLGQGLEFLIYFQGNSAPDKSGLPSDRFSAERTGGSVSTLTIQRTQQEDSAVYLCASSPCRWHNTEAFFGQGTRLTVV.

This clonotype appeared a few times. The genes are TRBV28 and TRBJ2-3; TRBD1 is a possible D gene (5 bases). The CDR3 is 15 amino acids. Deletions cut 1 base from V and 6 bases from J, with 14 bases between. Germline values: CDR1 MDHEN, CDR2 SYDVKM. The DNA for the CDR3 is TGTGCCAGCAGTTTATTGGGAAGGGGCCCGGATACGCAGTATTTT. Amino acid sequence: CASSLLGRGPDTQYF.

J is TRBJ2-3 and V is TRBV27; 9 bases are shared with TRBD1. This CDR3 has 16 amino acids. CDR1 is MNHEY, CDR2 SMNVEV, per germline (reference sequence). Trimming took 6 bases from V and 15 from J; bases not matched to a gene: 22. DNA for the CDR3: TGTGCCAGCAGCCCCGAGGGGACAGGGAGCACAGATACGAAATATTTT. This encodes CASSPEGTGSTDTKYF.

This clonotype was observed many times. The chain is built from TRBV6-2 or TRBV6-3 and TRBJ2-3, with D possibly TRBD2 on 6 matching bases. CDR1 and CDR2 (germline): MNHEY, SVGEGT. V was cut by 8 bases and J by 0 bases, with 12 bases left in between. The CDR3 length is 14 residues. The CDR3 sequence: CASVYSGSTDTQYF. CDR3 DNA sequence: TGTGCCAGCGTGTATAGCGGAAGCACAGATACGCAGTATTTT.

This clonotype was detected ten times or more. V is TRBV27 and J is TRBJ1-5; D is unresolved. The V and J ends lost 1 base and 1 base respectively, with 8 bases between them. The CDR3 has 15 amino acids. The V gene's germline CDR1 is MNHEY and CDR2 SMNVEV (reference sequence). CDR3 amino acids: CASSLLSSSNQPQHF. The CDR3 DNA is TGTGCCAGCAGTTTATTAAGTTCGAGCAATCAGCCCCAGCATTTT.

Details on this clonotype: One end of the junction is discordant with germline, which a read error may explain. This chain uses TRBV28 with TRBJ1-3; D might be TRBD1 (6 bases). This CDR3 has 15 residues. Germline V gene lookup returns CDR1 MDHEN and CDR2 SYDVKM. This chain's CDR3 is CASGFRGGHQNTIYF. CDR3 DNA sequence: TGTGCCAGCGGTTTCCGAGGGGGACACCAAAACACCATATATTTT.

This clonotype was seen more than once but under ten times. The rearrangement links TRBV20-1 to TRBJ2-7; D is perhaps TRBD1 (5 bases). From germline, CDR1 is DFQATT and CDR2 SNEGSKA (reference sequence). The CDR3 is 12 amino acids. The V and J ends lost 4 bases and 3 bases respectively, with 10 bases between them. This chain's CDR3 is CSAKQGNYEQYF. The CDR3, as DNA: TGCAGTGCTAAGCAGGGAAACTACGAGCAGTACTTC.

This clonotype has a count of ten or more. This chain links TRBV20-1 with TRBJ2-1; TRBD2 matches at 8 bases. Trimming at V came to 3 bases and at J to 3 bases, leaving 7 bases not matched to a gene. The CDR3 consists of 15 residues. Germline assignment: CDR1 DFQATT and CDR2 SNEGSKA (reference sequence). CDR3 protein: CSARLGLENYNEQFF. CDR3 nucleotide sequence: TGCAGTGCTAGGCTGGGACTAGAGAACTACAATGAGCAGTTCTTC.

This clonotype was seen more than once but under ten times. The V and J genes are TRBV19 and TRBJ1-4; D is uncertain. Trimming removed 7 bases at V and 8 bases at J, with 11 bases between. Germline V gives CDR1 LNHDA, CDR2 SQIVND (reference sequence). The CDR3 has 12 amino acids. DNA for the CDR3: TGTGCCAGTACTTCAGTCGGAGAAAAACTGTTTTTT. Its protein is CASTSVGEKLFF.

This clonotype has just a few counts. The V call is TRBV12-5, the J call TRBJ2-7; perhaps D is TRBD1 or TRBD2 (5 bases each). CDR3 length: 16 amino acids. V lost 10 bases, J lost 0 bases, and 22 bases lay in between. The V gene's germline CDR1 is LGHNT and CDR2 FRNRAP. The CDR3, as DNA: TGTGCTAAACCGGGACCGGTGGTCCGTGGCTCCTACGAGCAGTACTTC. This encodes CAKPGPVVRGSYEQYF.

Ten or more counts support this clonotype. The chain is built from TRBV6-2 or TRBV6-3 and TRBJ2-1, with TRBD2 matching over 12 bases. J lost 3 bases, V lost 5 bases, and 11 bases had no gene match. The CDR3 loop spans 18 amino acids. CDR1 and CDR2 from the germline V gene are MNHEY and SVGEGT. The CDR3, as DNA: TGTGCCAGCAGTCCCACTCAGAGGACTAGCGGGATCTACAATGAGCAGTTCTTC. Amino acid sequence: CASSPTQRTSGIYNEQFF.

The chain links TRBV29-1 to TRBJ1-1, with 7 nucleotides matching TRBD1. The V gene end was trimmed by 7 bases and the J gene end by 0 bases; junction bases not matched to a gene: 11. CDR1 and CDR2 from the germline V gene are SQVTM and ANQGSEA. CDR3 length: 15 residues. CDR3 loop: CSARSRQGLNTEAFF. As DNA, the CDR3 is TGCAGCGCCCGATCTAGACAGGGCCTGAACACTGAAGCTTTCTTT.

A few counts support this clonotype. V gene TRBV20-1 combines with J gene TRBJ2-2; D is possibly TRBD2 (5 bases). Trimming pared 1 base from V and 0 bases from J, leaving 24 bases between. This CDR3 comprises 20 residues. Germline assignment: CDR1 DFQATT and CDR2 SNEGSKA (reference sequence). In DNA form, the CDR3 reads TGCAGTGCTAGAGTTACACCCCCGCGCGGGCTACAAGCGAACACCGGGGAGCTGTTTTTT. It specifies CSARVTPPRGLQANTGELFF.

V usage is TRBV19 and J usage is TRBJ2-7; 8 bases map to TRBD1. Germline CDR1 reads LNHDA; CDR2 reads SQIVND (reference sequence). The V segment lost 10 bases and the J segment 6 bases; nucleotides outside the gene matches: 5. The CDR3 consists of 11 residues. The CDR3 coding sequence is TGTGCCACCCGCGGACAGGGCGAGCAGTACTTC. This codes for CATRGQGEQYF.

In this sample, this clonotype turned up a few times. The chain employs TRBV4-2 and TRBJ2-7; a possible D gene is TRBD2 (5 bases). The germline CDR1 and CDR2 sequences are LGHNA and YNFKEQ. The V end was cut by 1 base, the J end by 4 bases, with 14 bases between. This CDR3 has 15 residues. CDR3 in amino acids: CASSQGETSSYEQYF. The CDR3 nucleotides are TGTGCCAGCAGCCAAGGGGAGACATCGTCATACGAGCAGTACTTC.

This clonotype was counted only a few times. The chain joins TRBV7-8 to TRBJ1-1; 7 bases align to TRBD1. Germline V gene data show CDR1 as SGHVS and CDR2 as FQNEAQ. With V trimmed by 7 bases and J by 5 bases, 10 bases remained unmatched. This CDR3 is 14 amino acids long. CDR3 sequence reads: CASILQVQGTEAFF. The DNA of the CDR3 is TGTGCCAGCATTTTACAGGTACAGGGGACTGAAGCTTTCTTT.

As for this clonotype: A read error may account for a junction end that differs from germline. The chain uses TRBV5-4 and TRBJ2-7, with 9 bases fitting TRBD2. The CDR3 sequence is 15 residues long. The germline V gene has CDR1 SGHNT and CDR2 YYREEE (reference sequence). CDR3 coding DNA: TGTGCCAGCGGCTTGGTATCTAGCGGGAAAACCGAGCAGTACTTC. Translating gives CASGLVSSGKTEQYF.

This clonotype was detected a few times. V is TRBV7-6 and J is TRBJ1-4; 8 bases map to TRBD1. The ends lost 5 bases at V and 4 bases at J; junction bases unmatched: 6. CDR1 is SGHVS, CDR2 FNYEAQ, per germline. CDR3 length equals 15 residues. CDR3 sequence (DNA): TGTGCCAGCAGCCCGACAGGGGCCATTAATGAAAAACTGTTTTTT. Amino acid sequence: CASSPTGAINEKLFF.

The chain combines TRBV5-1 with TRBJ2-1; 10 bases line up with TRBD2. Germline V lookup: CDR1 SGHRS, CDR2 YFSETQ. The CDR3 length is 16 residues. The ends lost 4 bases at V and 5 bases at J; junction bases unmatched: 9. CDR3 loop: CASSIGLAGEDNEQFF. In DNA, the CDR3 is TGCGCCAGCAGCATAGGGCTAGCGGGAGAGGACAATGAGCAGTTCTTC.

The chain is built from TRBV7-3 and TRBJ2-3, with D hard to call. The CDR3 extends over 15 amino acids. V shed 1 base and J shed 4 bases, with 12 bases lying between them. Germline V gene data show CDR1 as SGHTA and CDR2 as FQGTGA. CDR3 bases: TGTGCCAGCAGCTTAAACGTCGCCGGCGCAGATACGCAGTATTTT. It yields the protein CASSLNVAGADTQYF.

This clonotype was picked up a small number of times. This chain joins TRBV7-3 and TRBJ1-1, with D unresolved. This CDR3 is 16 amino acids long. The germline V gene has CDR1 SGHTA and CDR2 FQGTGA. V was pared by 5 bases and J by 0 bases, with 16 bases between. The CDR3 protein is CASSAPLGIMNTEAFF. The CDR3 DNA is TGTGCCAGCAGCGCCCCACTCGGAATAATGAACACTGAAGCTTTCTTT.

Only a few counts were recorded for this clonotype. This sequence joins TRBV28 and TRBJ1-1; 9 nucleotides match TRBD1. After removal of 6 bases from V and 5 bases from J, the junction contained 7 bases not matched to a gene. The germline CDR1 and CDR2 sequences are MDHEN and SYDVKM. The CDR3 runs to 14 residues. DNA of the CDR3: TGTGCCAGCAGGACCGGGACAGGGAGGACTGAAGCTTTCTTT. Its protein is CASRTGTGRTEAFF.

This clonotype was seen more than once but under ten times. The chain's CDR3 is CASSPGGGHTYEQYF. The CDR3, as DNA: TGTGCCAGCTCACCAGGCGGGGGCCACACCTACGAGCAGTACTTC. V usage is TRBV18 and J usage is TRBJ2-7; D is possibly TRBD2 (7 bases). The V gene's germline CDR1 is KGHSH and CDR2 LQKENI. The CDR3 runs to 15 residues. Trimming took 2 bases from V and 2 from J, leaving 13 bases between them.

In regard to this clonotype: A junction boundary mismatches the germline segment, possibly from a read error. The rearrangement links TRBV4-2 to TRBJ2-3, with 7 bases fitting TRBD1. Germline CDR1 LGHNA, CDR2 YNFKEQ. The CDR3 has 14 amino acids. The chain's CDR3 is CASRLRGVGTGEYF. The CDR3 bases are TGTGCCAGCAGATTAAGGGGCGTAGGAACAGGGGAGTATTTC.

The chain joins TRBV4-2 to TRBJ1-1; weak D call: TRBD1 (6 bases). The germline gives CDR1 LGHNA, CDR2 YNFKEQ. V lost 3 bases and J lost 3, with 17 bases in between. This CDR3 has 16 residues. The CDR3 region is CASSQPNGGADTEAFF. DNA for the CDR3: TGTGCCAGCAGCCAGCCCAATGGGGGGGCTGACACTGAAGCTTTCTTT.